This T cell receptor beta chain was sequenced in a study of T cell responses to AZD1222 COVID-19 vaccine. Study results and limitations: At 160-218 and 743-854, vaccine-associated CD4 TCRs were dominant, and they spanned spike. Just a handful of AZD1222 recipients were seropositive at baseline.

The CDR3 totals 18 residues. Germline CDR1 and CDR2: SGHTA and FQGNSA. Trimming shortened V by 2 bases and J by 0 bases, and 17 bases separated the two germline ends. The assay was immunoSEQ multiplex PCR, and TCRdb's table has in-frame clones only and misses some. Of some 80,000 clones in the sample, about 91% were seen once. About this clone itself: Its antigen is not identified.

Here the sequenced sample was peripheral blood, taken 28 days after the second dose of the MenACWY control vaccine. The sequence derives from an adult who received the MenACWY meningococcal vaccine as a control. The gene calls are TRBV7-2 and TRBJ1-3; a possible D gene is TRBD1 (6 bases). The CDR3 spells CASSLSVNLDSSGNTIYF. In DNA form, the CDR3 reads TGTGCCAGCAGCTTATCGGTAAATTTGGACAGCTCTGGAAACACCATATATTTT. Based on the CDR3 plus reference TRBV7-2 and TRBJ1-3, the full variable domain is GAGVSQSPSNKVTEKGKDVELRCDPISGHTALYWYRQSLGQGLEFLIYFQGNSAPDKSGLPSDRFSAERTGGSVSTLTIQRTQQEDSAVYLCASSLSVNLDSSGNTIYFGEGSWLTVV.